This TCR beta chain was profiled in a study of T cells expressing NK-cell markers (dated by TCRdb to the early 2020s). Broadly, across the study: In sorted CD3+CD56+NKG2C+, CD3+CD56+NKG2C- and CD3+CD56-NKG2C+ T-cell subsets from eight donors, TCR beta-chain repertoires were profiled. Illumina HiSeq 2000/2500, MiSeq or NextSeq was used to sequence libraries as 2 x 150 bp reads. Seven of the eight sequenced donors were HCMV-seropositive and one was HCMV-seronegative. All eight donors whose samples were sequenced were randomly selected healthy volunteers, three of them men and five women. Overall results and qualifications from the work: It remained unclear whether the expanded NKG2C-expressing T cell clones were specific for HCMV antigens. In six donors, the dominant CD3+CD56+NKG2C+ clonotypes were among the top 10 CD8+ clonotypes and accounted for roughly 1.0-8% of CD8+ T cells. Those dominant clonotypes were again the most abundant among CD3+CD56-NKG2C+ cells in a few donors, at about 25-60.1%.

The listed sequencing device is Illumina HiSeq 2000. TCR beta cDNA libraries were prepared using 5'RACE template switching, which introduced a universal primer site and unique molecular identifiers. cDNA synthesis was primed from the TCR beta constant segment and was followed by two successive PCR amplification steps. The original methods were these. MIGEC was used to demultiplex reads and group reads by UMI, and MiTCR was used to assemble and quantify clonotypes. To exclude erroneous sequences, only TCR cDNA sequences supported by at least two reads were retained. The tcR package was used for downstream repertoire analysis, with clonotypes matched between fractions based on CDR3 nucleotide sequence plus V segment. VDJmatch was used to annotate antigen specificity against VDJdb, with one amino acid substitution in CDR3 permitted. TCRdb reprocessed the reads; each CDR3 protein sequence makes one entry, and DNA is unavailable. TCRdb's processing, not the authors', yielded these V and J calls. The sample's records list roughly 300,000 distinct CDR3 sequences. 4% to 5% of the sample is held by the ten biggest clonotypes.

CDR1 and CDR2, looked up from the germline V gene, are LGHNA and YNFKEQ. Reading from cysteine to phenylalanine, the CDR3 counts 23 amino acids. There is no recorded DNA. To determine HCMV serostatus, a commercial ELISA kit was used to detect HCMV-specific IgG in serum. Ficoll density gradient centrifugation was used to isolate peripheral blood mononuclear cells from blood. Turning to this clonotype: The antigen it recognizes is unknown.

The receptor chain draws on TRBV4-2 and TRBJ2-5; TCRdb outputs TRBD1, but without DNA this stays unchecked. Sequencing was performed on blood T cells: a sorted CD56 or NKG2C T cell subset, CD4+ or CD8+ T cells, or bulk PBMC T cells (not recorded which). The TCR comes from a woman between 18 and 70 years old in good health. The CDR3 region: CASSQDGSSTGKVRRIFQETQYF.